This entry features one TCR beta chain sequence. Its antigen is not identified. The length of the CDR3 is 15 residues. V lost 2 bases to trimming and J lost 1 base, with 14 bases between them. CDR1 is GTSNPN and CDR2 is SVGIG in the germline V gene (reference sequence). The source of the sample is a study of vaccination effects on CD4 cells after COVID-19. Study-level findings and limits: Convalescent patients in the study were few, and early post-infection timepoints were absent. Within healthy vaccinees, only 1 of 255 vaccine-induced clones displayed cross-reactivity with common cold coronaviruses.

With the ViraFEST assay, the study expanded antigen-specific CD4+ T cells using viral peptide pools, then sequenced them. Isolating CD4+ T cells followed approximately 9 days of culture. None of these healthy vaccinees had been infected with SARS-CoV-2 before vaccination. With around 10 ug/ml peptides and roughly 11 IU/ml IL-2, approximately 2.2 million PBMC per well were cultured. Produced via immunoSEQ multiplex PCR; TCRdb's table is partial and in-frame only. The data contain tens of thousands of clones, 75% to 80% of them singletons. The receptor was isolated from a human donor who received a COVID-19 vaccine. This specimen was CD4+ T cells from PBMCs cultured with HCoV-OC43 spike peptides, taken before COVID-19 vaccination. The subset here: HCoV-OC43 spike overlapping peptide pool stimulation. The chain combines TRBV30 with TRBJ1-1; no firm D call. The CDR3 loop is CAWSKGPWGNTEAFF. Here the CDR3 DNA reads TGTGCCTGGAGTAAAGGCCCCTGGGGGAACACTGAAGCTTTCTTT.